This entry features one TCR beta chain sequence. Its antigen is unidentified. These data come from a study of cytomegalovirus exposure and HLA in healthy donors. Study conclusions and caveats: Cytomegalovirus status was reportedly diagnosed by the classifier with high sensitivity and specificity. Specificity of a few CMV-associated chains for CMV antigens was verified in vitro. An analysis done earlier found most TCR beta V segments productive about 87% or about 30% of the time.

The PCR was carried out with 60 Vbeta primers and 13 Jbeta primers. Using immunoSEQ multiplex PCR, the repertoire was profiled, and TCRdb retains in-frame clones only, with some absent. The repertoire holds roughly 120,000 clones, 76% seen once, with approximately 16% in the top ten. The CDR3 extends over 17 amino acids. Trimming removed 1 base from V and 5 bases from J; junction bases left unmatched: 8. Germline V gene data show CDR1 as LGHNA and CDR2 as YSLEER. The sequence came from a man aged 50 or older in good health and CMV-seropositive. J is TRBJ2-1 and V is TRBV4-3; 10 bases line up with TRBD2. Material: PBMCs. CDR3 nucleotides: TGCGCCAGCAGCCAAGCTGGAGCGGGGGGGTTACACAATGAGCAGTTCTTC. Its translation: CASSQAGAGGLHNEQFF.